The 26 T cell receptor beta chains reported below all come from one sample, sequenced in a study of control samples from healthy donors and cancer patients. Here immunoSEQ multiplex PCR was the method, and the copy in TCRdb shows in-frame clones only, minus some. Of 150,000 to 200,000 clones listed, roughly nine tenths are singletons. Specimen: blood. These receptors were collected from a man aged 25 to 45 in good health.

This clone was detected only once. The chain combines TRBV6-6 with TRBJ1-1, with TRBD1 as a possible D gene (5 bases). This CDR3 contains 13 residues. Trimming took 4 bases from V and 4 from J, leaving 10 bases between them. Germline CDR1 and CDR2: MNHNY and SVGAGI (reference sequence). The CDR3 loop is CASSSGTVTEAFF. The CDR3 DNA follows: TGTGCCAGCAGTTCGGGGACGGTCACTGAAGCTTTCTTT.

This chain uses TRBV4-1 with TRBJ2-2; D is unclear. Between the trimmed V and J ends, which lost 4 bases and 0 bases, there was a span of 12 bases. The CDR3 runs to 16 residues. Germline values: CDR1 MGHRA, CDR2 YSYEKL. The CDR3 DNA sequence: TGCGCCAGCAGCCTAACCGGCTTTTCGAACACCGGGGAGCTGTTTTTT. Protein product: CASSLTGFSNTGELFF.

The rearrangement joins TRBV5-6 to TRBJ2-2; D perhaps matches TRBD2 (6 bases). The CDR3 has 16 amino acids. CDR1 is SGHDT and CDR2 is YYEEEE in the germline V gene. The V end was cut by 4 bases, the J end by 5 bases, with 18 bases between. The CDR3 region is CASSITGTPITGELFF. The CDR3 DNA reads TGTGCCAGCAGCATTACCGGGACTCCGATTACCGGGGAGCTGTTTTTT.

V gene TRBV6-4 combines with J gene TRBJ1-2, with a weak D call TRBD1 (5 bases). This CDR3 has 15 amino acids. Trimming pared 5 bases from V and 8 bases from J, leaving 21 bases between. Per the germline V gene, CDR1 is MRHNA and CDR2 is SNTAGT. CDR3 sequence (DNA): TGTGCCAGCAGTATAACATCAGGGAGTCGGGAGGGCTACACCTTC. Translation gives CASSITSGSREGYTF.

The chain links TRBV30 to TRBJ2-1, with D possibly matching TRBD2 (6 bases). Trimming took off 3 bases at V and 0 bases at J, with 15 bases between the two ends. There are 16 residues in the CDR3. Germline CDR1 reads GTSNPN; CDR2 reads SVGIG (reference sequence). This chain's CDR3 is CAWRPGDGSSYNEQFF. The DNA for the CDR3 is TGTGCCTGGAGACCGGGGGACGGGAGCTCCTACAATGAGCAGTTCTTC.

This sequence joins TRBV13 and TRBJ1-5; D possibly corresponds to TRBD1 (5 bases). Germline CDR1 reads PRHDT; CDR2 reads FYEKMQ (reference sequence). V was trimmed by 0 bases and J by 0 bases, leaving 12 bases between them. This CDR3 comprises 17 residues. CDR3 nucleotide sequence: TGTGCCAGCAGCTTAGGGGGGACCTTTACTAGCAATCAGCCCCAGCATTTT. Its translation: CASSLGGTFTSNQPQHF.

This clone was seen more than once but under ten times. This chain links TRBV7-9 with TRBJ1-5; D is perhaps TRBD1 (6 bases). Germline CDR1 reads SEHNR; CDR2 reads FQNEAQ (reference sequence). The CDR3 covers 17 residues. V lost 1 base, J lost 5 bases, and 18 bases lay in between. Written as DNA, the CDR3 is TGTGCCAGCAGCTTAGGTATGGGTCGAGGGGGTTATCAGCCCCAGCATTTT. It translates to CASSLGMGRGGYQPQHF.

The gene calls are TRBV28 and TRBJ2-1, with TRBD2 as a possible D gene (5 bases). The CDR3 spans 14 residues. Trimming shortened V by 8 bases and J by 0 bases, and 11 bases separated the two germline ends. Germline V CDR1 and CDR2: MDHEN, SYDVKM. CDR3 sequence reads: CASLGSPSYNEQFF. DNA of the CDR3: TGTGCCAGCCTGGGGAGCCCCTCCTACAATGAGCAGTTCTTC.

This clone was picked up one time. The CDR3 region has the DNA TGTGCCAGCAGGCGTCCGCAGGGACCCCTTGAAGCTTTCTTT. Its protein product is CASRRPQGPLEAFF. V gene TRBV6-5 combines with J gene TRBJ1-1; possible D gene TRBD1, 5 bases. Per germline, CDR1 MNHEY and CDR2 SVGAGI. V lost 6 bases and J 7 bases, leaving 18 bases between the germline ends. The CDR3 has 14 amino acids.

The V gene is TRBV28, the J gene TRBJ1-6, with TRBD1 identical over 9 bases. Germline V gene sequence: CDR1 MDHEN, CDR2 SYDVKM. V was pared by 5 bases and J by 2 bases, with 7 bases of the junction left unmatched. The CDR3 runs 17 residues. The CDR3 sequence: CASSPQQGAPYNSPLHF. The CDR3 nucleotides are TGTGCCAGCAGTCCCCAACAGGGGGCTCCCTATAATTCACCCCTCCACTTT.

The rearrangement uses TRBV9 and TRBJ2-2, with 8 bases fitting TRBD2. Germline V CDR1 and CDR2: SGDLS, YYNGEE. This CDR3 contains 16 residues. Trimming removed 0 bases from V and 6 bases from J; junction bases left unmatched: 7. CDR3 protein: CASSVGAGGMSGELFF. CDR3 DNA sequence: TGTGCCAGCAGCGTAGGTGCGGGGGGAATGTCCGGGGAGCTGTTTTTT. Complete variable domain (other parts from reference TRBV9 and TRBJ2-2): DSGVTQTPKHLITATGQRVTLRCSPRSGDLSVYWYQQSLDQGLQFLIQYYNGEERAKGNILERFSAQQFPDLHSELNLSSLELGDSALYFCASSVGAGGMSGELFFGEGSRLTVL.

The V and J genes are TRBV27 and TRBJ2-3, with 11 bases lining up with TRBD2. The ends lost 5 bases at V and 2 bases at J; junction bases unmatched: 9. There are 17 residues in the CDR3. Germline V gives CDR1 MNHEY, CDR2 SMNVEV (reference sequence). The CDR3 bases are TGTGCCAGCAGTCCCCTAGGACTAGCGGGCCTCACAGATACGCAGTATTTT. This translates into CASSPLGLAGLTDTQYF.

The chain employs TRBV30 and TRBJ1-3; 9 nucleotides agree with TRBD1. The CDR3 contains 14 residues. Germline V gives CDR1 GTSNPN, CDR2 SVGIG (reference sequence). V lost 1 base and J lost 4; bases outside the gene matches: 2. CDR3 sequence reads: CAWSAQGAGNTIYF. CDR3 DNA: TGTGCCTGGAGTGCACAGGGGGCAGGAAACACCATATATTTT. Looking up the rest from reference TRBV30 and TRBJ1-3 gives the full variable domain: SQTIHQWPATLVQPVGSPLSLECTVEGTSNPNLYWYRQAAGRGLQLLFYSVGIGQISSEVPQNLSASRPQDRQFILSSKKLLLSDSGFYLCAWSAQGAGNTIYFGEGSWLTVV.

The chain carries TRBV4-2 and TRBJ2-7, with 7 bases identical to TRBD2. The germline gives CDR1 LGHNA, CDR2 YNFKEQ. Trimming took 0 bases from V and 2 from J; bases not matched to a gene: 4. The CDR3 length is 15 residues. The CDR3 sequence: CASSQDPLAAYEQYF. DNA for the CDR3: TGTGCCAGCAGCCAAGATCCGCTAGCGGCCTACGAGCAGTACTTC.

This sequence joins TRBV5-6 and TRBJ2-1; 10 positions match TRBD1. CDR3 size: 16 residues. Per germline, CDR1 SGHDT and CDR2 YYEEEE. Trimming removed 5 bases from V and 4 bases from J; junction bases left unmatched: 9. The CDR3 loop reads CASSGPGTGVYNEQFF. The CDR3 region has the DNA TGTGCCAGCAGTGGGCCTGGGACAGGGGTTTACAATGAGCAGTTCTTC. Using reference TRBV5-6 and TRBJ2-1 for the parts outside the CDR3, the full variable domain is DAGVTQSPTHLIKTRGQQVTLRCSPKSGHDTVSWYQQALGQGPQFIFQYYEEEERQRGNFPDRFSGHQFPNYSSELNVNALLLGDSALYLCASSGPGTGVYNEQFFGPGTRLTVL.

The chain recombines TRBV7-2 with TRBJ1-2, with a weak D call TRBD1 (6 bases). The V and J ends lost 2 bases and 2 bases respectively, with 12 bases between them. Germline V gene lookup returns CDR1 SGHTA and CDR2 FQGNSA. The CDR3 length is 15 residues. The DNA for the CDR3 is TGTGCCAGCAGCTTATCGGGACAAGAGAACTATGGCTACACCTTC. The encoded protein is CASSLSGQENYGYTF.

This rearrangement joins TRBV27 to TRBJ2-5; a weak D match, TRBD2 (5 bases). The CDR3 runs to 15 residues. Trimming stripped 1 base from V and 2 bases from J, with 11 bases between. CDR1 and CDR2 from the germline V gene are MNHEY and SMNVEV (reference sequence). The CDR3 reads CASSLLREHQETQYF. CDR3 coding DNA: TGTGCCAGCAGTTTATTACGGGAACATCAAGAGACCCAGTACTTC.

The chain has TRBV19 and TRBJ1-1; D might be TRBD1 (6 bases). CDR1 is LNHDA, CDR2 SQIVND, per germline (reference sequence). Trimming cost V 5 bases and J 1 base, with 8 bases left between them. The CDR3 extends over 13 amino acids. CDR3: CASSWGQNTEAFF. DNA of the CDR3: TGTGCCAGTAGTTGGGGACAGAACACTGAAGCTTTCTTT.

The chain employs TRBV19 and TRBJ1-5; 9 bases fit TRBD1. Germline V CDR1 and CDR2: LNHDA, SQIVND (reference sequence). The CDR3 loop spans 16 amino acids. After removal of 6 bases from V and 3 bases from J, the junction contained 9 bases not matched to a gene. CDR3 amino acids: CASSTGTGYNNQPQHF. CDR3 nucleotide sequence: TGTGCCAGTAGCACCGGGACAGGGTATAACAATCAGCCCCAGCATTTT.

This chain connects TRBV7-2 to TRBJ2-5, with 9 positions matching TRBD2. CDR1 and CDR2 from the germline V gene are SGHTA and FQGNSA. The CDR3 is made up of 16 amino acids. J lost 5 bases, V lost 0 bases, and 7 bases had no gene match. CDR3 sequence: CASSLASGTSLETQYF. The CDR3 DNA reads TGTGCCAGCAGCTTAGCGTCTGGGACTAGCCTTGAGACCCAGTACTTC. The complete variable domain, with remaining parts taken from reference TRBV7-2 and TRBJ2-5, reads GAGVSQSPSNKVTEKGKDVELRCDPISGHTALYWYRQSLGQGLEFLIYFQGNSAPDKSGLPSDRFSAERTGGSVSTLTIQRTQQEDSAVYLCASSLASGTSLETQYFGPGTRLLVL.

This clone was seen only a few times. The V call is TRBV5-4, the J call TRBJ1-2; no reliable D call. The CDR3 is made up of 13 amino acids. Per the germline V gene, CDR1 is SGHNT and CDR2 is YYREEE (reference sequence). The V gene lost 1 base and the J gene lost 2 bases, with 6 bases spanning the gap. CDR3 coding DNA: TGTGCCAGCAGCTTGTCCGGGAACTATGGCTACACCTTC. Protein sequence: CASSLSGNYGYTF. Full variable domain (rest looked up from reference TRBV5-4 and TRBJ1-2): ETGVTQSPTHLIKTRGQQVTLRCSSQSGHNTVSWYQQALGQGPQFIFQYYREEENGRGNFPPRFSGLQFPNYSSELNVNALELDDSALYLCASSLSGNYGYTFGSGTRLTVV.

The genes are TRBV2 and TRBJ2-7, with TRBD2 matching over 12 bases. This CDR3 spans 13 amino acids. Germline assignment: CDR1 SNHLY and CDR2 FYNNEI. Losses at the gene ends were 9 bases for V and 4 bases for J; bases not matched to a gene: 4. The DNA for the CDR3 is TGTGCCAGTACTAGCGGGAGGACTTACGAGCAGTACTTC. Its translation is CASTSGRTYEQYF. Supplemented by reference TRBV2 and TRBJ2-7, the full variable domain reads EPEVTQTPSHQVTQMGQEVILRCVPISNHLYFYWYRQILGQKVEFLVSFYNNEISEKSEIFDDQFSVERPDGSNFTLKIRSTKLEDSAMYFCASTSGRTYEQYFGPGTRLTVT.

The chain couples TRBV5-4 to TRBJ2-5; D is uncertain. With 4 bases removed from V and 7 bases from J, the gap between germline ends came to 20 bases. The CDR3 covers 15 residues. Germline V gene data show CDR1 as SGHNT and CDR2 as YYREEE (reference sequence). CDR3 loop: CASSLKAAPTRTQYF. The CDR3 DNA follows: TGTGCCAGCAGCCTTAAGGCGGCACCCACAAGGACCCAGTACTTC.

The J gene is TRBJ2-5, the V gene TRBV6-5; TRBD2 matches at 7 bases. The CDR3 extends over 14 amino acids. Looked up from germline, CDR1 is MNHEY and CDR2 is SVGAGI. Trimming took 4 bases from V and 4 from J; bases not matched to a gene: 6. The CDR3 loop is CASSSILARETQYF. For the CDR3, the DNA is TGTGCCAGCAGTTCCATACTAGCGAGAGAGACCCAGTACTTC.

The chain employs TRBV24-1 and TRBJ2-2; 9 positions match TRBD1. The junction had 3 bases not matched to a gene; V was cut back by 9 bases and J by 2 bases. The CDR3 covers 14 residues. The V gene's germline CDR1 is KGHDR and CDR2 SFDVKD. Written as DNA, the CDR3 is TGTGCCACCGGGGACAGGGCCAACACCGGGGAGCTGTTTTTT. Amino acid sequence: CATGDRANTGELFF.

This chain joins TRBV21-1 and TRBJ1-4; TRBD1, as called in the table, went unchecked against the DNA. TRBV21-1 is designated a pseudogene. This CDR3 comprises 15 residues. CDR3 sequence reads: CASSARNRPNEKLFF. The CDR3 DNA sequence: TGTGCCAGCAGCGCTAGGAACAGGCCTAATGAAAAACTGTTTTTT.